The 4 T cell receptor beta chains below were found in one sample sequenced in a study of neoadjuvant anti-PD-1 for oral cavity cancer. Assay: immunoSEQ multiplex PCR; the TCRdb copy retains only in-frame clones and omits some. The repertoire consists of 12,000 to 15,000 clones, with just over 70% occurring once and the leading ten covering 2.5% to 3.5%. Sequencing was performed on PBMCs, taken before nivolumab (anti-PD-1) treatment. All receptors come from a person between 40 and 80 years old with oral cavity squamous cell carcinoma.

This clone was observed a handful of times. The chain uses TRBV5-1 and TRBJ1-1; TRBD1 matches 7 bases. CDR1 SGHRS and CDR2 YFSETQ come from the germline V gene. There are 14 residues in the CDR3. Here the CDR3 reads CATKAGTANTEAFF. The DNA of the CDR3 is TGCGCAACAAAGGCCGGGACAGCGAACACTGAAGCTTTCTTT.

This clone has just a few counts. This chain connects TRBV9 to TRBJ1-1; D possibly corresponds to TRBD1 (5 bases). The length of the CDR3 is 14 residues. Germline-derived CDR1 and CDR2 are SGDLS and YYNGEE. The germline V and J ends were trimmed by 0 bases and 8 bases, with 14 bases remaining between them. For the CDR3, the DNA is TGTGCCAGCAGCGTAGTGGAGGACACCCTCGAAGCTTTCTTT. This gives the protein CASSVVEDTLEAFF.

The chain has TRBV5-1 and TRBJ2-6; D gene ambiguous. The germline V gene encodes CDR1 SGHRS and CDR2 YFSETQ. The V end lost 4 bases, the J end lost 0 bases, and 5 bases lay between the germline ends. The CDR3 is made up of 14 amino acids. The CDR3 region has the DNA TGCGCCAGCAGCCCAAGCTCTGGGGCCAACGTCCTGACTTTC. Translation gives CASSPSSGANVLTF.

V gene TRBV7-9 combines with J gene TRBJ2-5; possibly TRBD1 for D (6 bases). Germline lookup yields CDR1 SEHNR and CDR2 FQNEAQ (reference sequence). V was clipped by 0 bases and J by 4 bases, with 15 bases between them. This CDR3 contains 16 residues. CDR3 bases: TGTGCCAGCAGCTTAGCGAGCTGGGGGCGCCGAGAGACCCAGTACTTC. Translated, it gives CASSLASWGRRETQYF. Variable domain in full (rest from reference TRBV7-9 and TRBJ2-5): DTGVSQNPRHKITKRGQNVTFRCDPISEHNRLYWYRQTLGQGPEFLTYFQNEAQLEKSRLLSDRFSAERPKGSFSTLEIQRTEQGDSAMYLCASSLASWGRRETQYFGPGTRLLVL.